This passage covers 14 T cell receptor beta chains from one sample sequenced in a study of blood T cell repertoires in COVID-19. Only in-frame clones appear in the TCRdb table, and some are missing; sequencing was by immunoSEQ multiplex PCR. Among about 150,000 clones listed, about nine tenths were seen once. The specimen sequenced was peripheral blood. The receptors come from a woman aged 55-69 years with active or convalescent COVID-19.

J is TRBJ1-2 and V is TRBV4-3; TRBD1 aligns across 10 bases. Germline trimming cut 9 bases from V and 8 bases from J; bases unmatched to any gene: 15. The CDR3 is 15 residues long. CDR1 is LGHNA and CDR2 is YSLEER in the germline V gene. Written as DNA, the CDR3 is TGCGCCAGTTCAAGTGGACAGGGGGTTTCAGTCGGCTACACCTTC. Its translation is CASSSGQGVSVGYTF.

This chain uses TRBV5-1 with TRBJ2-3; TRBD2 matches at 7 bases. Germline lookup yields CDR1 SGHRS and CDR2 YFSETQ. There are 15 residues in the CDR3. V dropped 6 bases and J dropped 4; count of bases not matched to a gene: 11. CDR3 sequence: CASTIATGGADTQYF. In DNA form, the CDR3 reads TGCGCCAGCACCATAGCCACGGGAGGCGCAGATACGCAGTATTTT. Complete variable domain (other parts from reference TRBV5-1 and TRBJ2-3): KAGVTQTPRYLIKTRGQQVTLSCSPISGHRSVSWYQQTPGQGLQFLFEYFSETQRNKGNFPGRFSGRQFSNSRSEMNVSTLELGDSALYLCASTIATGGADTQYFGPGTRLTVL.

This clone was detected only a few times. Different DNA sequences within this sample yield the same CDR3. The V gene is TRBV20-1, the J gene TRBJ1-2; D is uncertain. Trimming removed 5 bases at V and 5 bases at J, with 9 bases between. The germline V gene has CDR1 DFQATT and CDR2 SNEGSKA (reference sequence). The CDR3 runs to 11 residues. CDR3 nucleotide sequence: TGCAGTGCTGCCGGGTTTTATGGCTACACCTTC. As protein: CSAAGFYGYTF.

V usage is TRBV3-1 (or the pseudogene TRBV3-2) and J usage is TRBJ1-2; D is perhaps TRBD1 (6 bases). The CDR3 covers 16 residues. Trimming stripped 2 bases from V and 1 base from J, with 14 bases between. The V gene's germline CDR1 is LGHDT and CDR2 YNNKEL (reference sequence). In DNA form, the CDR3 reads TGTGCCAGCAGCCAAAGGACAGACATTCTTAACTATGGCTACACCTTC. Translated: CASSQRTDILNYGYTF.

The V gene is TRBV10-3, the J gene TRBJ1-1, with 8 bases identical to TRBD1. In germline, CDR1 is ENHRY, CDR2 SYGVKD. This CDR3 spans 14 amino acids. The V gene end was trimmed by 6 bases and the J gene end by 1 base; junction bases not matched to a gene: 4. The CDR3 nucleotides read TGTGCCATCAGGTCAGGGGGCGAGAACACTGAAGCTTTCTTT. Encoded protein: CAIRSGGENTEAFF.

The gene calls are TRBV12-3 or TRBV12-4 and TRBJ1-5; D remains ambiguous. The length of the CDR3 is 13 residues. Trimming removed 3 bases from V and 9 bases from J, with 12 bases in between. As DNA, the CDR3 is TGTGCCAGCAGTTTCTCCGGTTCTGGGCCCCAGCATTTT. It is translated as CASSFSGSGPQHF.

This rearrangement joins TRBV10-3 to TRBJ1-5; 7 bases align to TRBD1. The CDR3 covers 15 residues. V lost 9 bases, J lost 0 bases, and 8 bases stayed unmatched. From germline, CDR1 is ENHRY and CDR2 SYGVKD. Here the CDR3 DNA reads TGTGCCATAGGGGGCAGGGGGGATAGCAATCAGCCCCAGCATTTT. Translating it yields CAIGGRGDSNQPQHF.

The chain employs TRBV4-3 and TRBJ1-2; 7 bases agree with TRBD1. Germline V gene data show CDR1 as LGHNA and CDR2 as YSLEER. This CDR3 spans 13 amino acids. Losses at the gene ends were 5 bases for V and 6 bases for J; bases not matched to a gene: 6. The CDR3, as DNA: TGCGCCAGCAGCGAGGTCAGGGGGGATGGCTACACCTTC. This codes for CASSEVRGDGYTF.

This chain links TRBV7-6 with TRBJ1-3, with D unresolved. Germline loops: CDR1 SGHVS, CDR2 FNYEAQ. The length of the CDR3 is 14 residues. Trimming removed 6 bases from V and 2 bases from J, with 11 bases in between. The CDR3 is CASSFGLTGNTIYF. The CDR3 DNA reads as TGTGCCAGCAGTTTTGGGCTAACTGGAAACACCATATATTTT.

This rearrangement joins TRBV4-3 to TRBJ1-1; D not resolved. Trimming pared 0 bases from V and 5 bases from J, leaving 4 bases between. The length of the CDR3 is 12 residues. CDR1 is LGHNA, CDR2 YSLEER, per germline. For the CDR3, the DNA is TGCGCCAGCAGCCAAGATCAGACTGAAGCTTTCTTT. Protein product: CASSQDQTEAFF.

The chain couples TRBV6-6 to TRBJ1-5; D call uncertain. From germline, CDR1 is MNHNY and CDR2 SVGAGI (reference sequence). The CDR3 has 14 residues. Trimming cost V 0 bases and J 7 bases, with 10 bases left between them. The CDR3 protein is CASSYSRGRQPQHF. CDR3 DNA: TGTGCCAGCAGTTACTCGAGAGGGAGGCAGCCCCAGCATTTT.

The V and J genes are TRBV6-5 and TRBJ1-5, with TRBD1 identical over 11 bases. V dropped 6 bases and J dropped 6; count of bases not matched to a gene: 7. Germline-derived CDR1 and CDR2 are MNHEY and SVGAGI. The CDR3 covers 15 residues. CDR3 in amino acids: CASRGDRGSGQPQHF. The DNA for the CDR3 is TGTGCCAGCAGAGGGGACAGGGGGTCAGGTCAGCCCCAGCATTTT.

CDR3 sequence reads: CASSLVGGMNTEAFF. The CDR3 DNA is TGTGCCAGCAGTCTAGTGGGGGGAATGAACACTGAAGCTTTCTTT. The chain joins TRBV13 to TRBJ1-1; D is possibly TRBD1 (5 bases). The V and J ends lost 6 bases and 0 bases respectively, with 14 bases between them. The CDR3 totals 15 residues. Germline V gene lookup returns CDR1 PRHDT and CDR2 FYEKMQ (reference sequence).

The gene calls are TRBV2 and TRBJ2-5; possibly TRBD1 for D (6 bases). The CDR3 runs 15 residues. CDR1 SNHLY and CDR2 FYNNEI come from the germline V gene. Trimming cost V 4 bases and J 2 bases, with 14 bases left between them. The CDR3: CASSVGGLTQETQYF. The DNA of the CDR3 is TGTGCCAGCAGTGTAGGGGGTCTAACGCAAGAGACCCAGTACTTC.